This passage covers 15 T cell receptor beta chains from one sample sequenced in a study of regulatory T cells in long-lasting Graves disease (dated by TCRdb to 2020 to 2023). The time point label, read with the paper, signifies: newly diagnosed GD, antithyroid drugs for less than 3 months. RNA was extracted from PBMCs in TRIzol for both TCR sequencing and RNA sequencing. The method was multiplex PCR. Data came from an Illumina HiSeq 4000. iRepertoire HTBI primers and Arm-PCR amplification of CDR3 regions were used to construct TCR beta libraries. TCRdb passed the public sequencing reads through fastp at Q25 and MiXCR, retaining productive beta sequences. Each entry merges the rows of one CDR3 protein and shows their most common DNA and genes. The sample contains some 410,000 distinct CDR3 sequences, 16% of them found a single time. About 11% of the sample rests with the top ten. The same sample was also studied in work on T cells in Graves' hyperthyroidism and ophthalmopathy.

The specimen comprised peripheral blood mononuclear cells (PBMCs), sampled at new diagnosis, from a patient treated with antithyroid drugs. Receptors were obtained from a young woman with Graves disease. Donor details come from another sample of the same person, matched by shared clones.

This chain links TRBV7-6 with TRBJ2-5, with a tentative D call TRBD1 (5 bases). The length of the CDR3 is 14 residues. V was trimmed by 1 base and J by 0 bases, leaving 6 bases between them. Per germline, CDR1 SGHVS and CDR2 FNYEAQ. The CDR3: CASSLDRHQETQYF. The CDR3 bases are TGTGCCAGCAGCTTAGACAGGCACCAAGAGACCCAGTACTTC.

The chain combines TRBV3-1 with TRBJ1-6; the D gene is possibly TRBD1 (6 bases). V lost 0 bases and J lost 9, with 12 bases in between. The germline V gene has CDR1 LGHDT and CDR2 YNNKEL (reference sequence). This CDR3 contains 15 residues. The CDR3 DNA follows: TGTGCCAGCAGCCAAGATTCGGGGGCCGGTTCACCCCTCCACTTT. Residues: CASSQDSGAGSPLHF.

This clonotype has only a few counts. V is TRBV4-2 and J is TRBJ1-6, with D perhaps matching TRBD1 (6 bases). Germline CDR1 LGHNA, CDR2 YNFKEQ. There are 15 residues in the CDR3. The V gene lost 4 bases and the J gene lost 10 bases, with 17 bases spanning the gap. CDR3 nucleotide sequence: TGTGCCAGCAGCCGTCAACAGGGAAGGATATCACCCCTCCACTTT. Encoded protein: CASSRQQGRISPLHF.

This clonotype was detected many times. The rearrangement links TRBV6-2 or TRBV6-3 to TRBJ1-1; D call uncertain. The V end was cut by 2 bases, the J end by 10 bases, with 11 bases between. This CDR3 is 12 amino acids long. From germline, CDR1 is MNHEY and CDR2 SVGEGT. CDR3 bases: TGTGCCAGCAGTTACCTGAAACAGCGAGCTTTCTTT. Protein product: CASSYLKQRAFF.

Points on this clonotype: The DNA is left out, because the CDR3 cannot be placed on it with certainty; the CDR3 is given as TCRdb lists it. V usage is TRBV9 and J usage is TRBJ2-1; TRBD1 was called by the table and not checked on the DNA. Germline CDR1 is SGDLS and CDR2 is YYNGEE. The length of the CDR3 is 24 amino acids, counting both ends. CDR3: CASTNQTSMYLCATTLGQHNEQFF.

Only a few counts were recorded for this clonotype. The rearrangement links TRBV4-1 to TRBJ2-1, with 15 bases fitting TRBD2. Trimming removed 4 bases from V and 7 bases from J; junction bases left unmatched: 14. The CDR3 consists of 19 residues. Germline-derived CDR1 and CDR2 are MGHRA and YSYEKL. This CDR3 reads CASSPRTSGRAQGLNEQFF. The CDR3 nucleotides read TGCGCCAGCAGCCCCCGGACTAGCGGGAGGGCCCAGGGGCTGAATGAGCAGTTCTTC.

J is TRBJ2-4 and V is TRBV5-6; 9 bases match TRBD2. The ends lost 1 base at V and 1 base at J; junction bases unmatched: 18. The length of the CDR3 is 21 residues. Germline V gene lookup returns CDR1 SGHDT and CDR2 YYEEEE. CDR3 sequence: CASSLNNWREGPVRAKNIQYF. In DNA form, the CDR3 reads TGTGCCAGCAGCTTGAACAACTGGCGGGAGGGCCCGGTTAGGGCCAAAAACATTCAGTACTTC.

This clonotype appeared a few times. The rearrangement links TRBV7-9 to TRBJ2-3; 10 bases line up with TRBD1. Per germline, CDR1 SEHNR and CDR2 FQNEAQ (reference sequence). This CDR3 has 15 residues. The trim removed 5 bases at V and 6 bases at J, leaving 8 bases unmatched. The CDR3 DNA reads as TGTGCCAGCAGCCCCGGGACAGGGGTTTTTGATACGCAGTATTTT. This codes for CASSPGTGVFDTQYF.

J is TRBJ1-2 and V is TRBV20-1, with D perhaps matching TRBD1 (6 bases). Germline CDR1 and CDR2: DFQATT and SNEGSKA (reference sequence). V was trimmed by 0 bases and J by 0 bases, leaving 20 bases between them. The CDR3 spans 18 residues. The CDR3 spells CSARDAGGAFEANYGYTF. Here the CDR3 DNA reads TGCAGTGCTAGAGATGCCGGGGGCGCATTCGAAGCTAACTATGGCTACACCTTC.

This clonotype was observed many times. The J gene is TRBJ1-2, the V gene TRBV20-1, with D unclear. The CDR3 is made up of 12 amino acids. The germline V gene has CDR1 DFQATT and CDR2 SNEGSKA (reference sequence). The V gene lost 6 bases and the J gene lost 2 bases, with 10 bases spanning the gap. DNA for the CDR3: TGCAGTGCGTTGACGGGGAACTATGGCTACACCTTC. This translates into CSALTGNYGYTF.

This clonotype showed up many times. The J gene is TRBJ1-1, the V gene TRBV27; no firm D call. Trimming took off 7 bases at V and 4 bases at J, with 10 bases between the two ends. In germline, CDR1 is MNHEY, CDR2 SMNVEV (reference sequence). The CDR3 runs to 12 residues. In DNA, the CDR3 is TGTGCCAGCAAGGGAGGCGGCACTGAAGCTTTCTTT. As protein: CASKGGGTEAFF.

This clonotype was detected ten times or more. One end of the junction fails to match germline, which may point to a read error. The chain's CDR3 is CARSLGPNNEQFF. CDR3 DNA: TGTGCCCGCAGCCTAGGACCAAACAATGAGCAGTTCTTC. V and J are TRBV16 and TRBJ2-1, with unresolved D. The germline CDR1 and CDR2 sequences are KGHSY and FQNENV. The CDR3 loop spans 13 amino acids.

This clonotype was seen a single time. V is TRBV6-1 and J is TRBJ2-3; 10 nucleotides match TRBD2. V was clipped by 5 bases and J by 1 base; unmatched bases: 9. The germline CDR1 and CDR2 sequences are MNHNS and SASEGT. The CDR3 has 17 amino acids. The CDR3 is CASSPSLTSGRTDTQYF. The CDR3 DNA sequence: TGTGCCAGCAGTCCCTCCCTGACTAGCGGGCGCACAGATACGCAGTATTTT.

This clonotype was recorded a few times. The chain is built from TRBV18 and TRBJ2-6, with D hard to call. Between the trimmed V and J ends, which lost 1 base and 0 bases, there was a span of 10 bases. The CDR3 runs 17 residues. Per germline, CDR1 KGHSH and CDR2 LQKENI. The chain's CDR3 is CASSPLPKSSGANVLTF. The CDR3 DNA sequence: TGTGCCAGCTCACCACTCCCGAAGTCCTCTGGGGCCAACGTCCTGACTTTC. The entire variable domain, with the rest obtained from reference TRBV18 and TRBJ2-6, is as follows: NAGVMQNPRHLVRRRGQEARLRCSPMKGHSHVYWYRQLPEEGLKFMVYLQKENIIDESGMPKERFSAEFPKEGPSILRIQQVVRGDSAAYFCASSPLPKSSGANVLTFGAGSRLTVL.

As to this clonotype: Only one base separates this from a far larger clonotype, so it likely reflects a read error. V usage is TRBV11-1 and J usage is TRBJ2-5; 11 nucleotides match TRBD2. The CDR3 loop spans 14 amino acids. Looked up from germline, CDR1 is SGHAT and CDR2 is FQDESV (reference sequence). The CDR3 reads CANSSGLAGETQYF. The DNA for the CDR3 is TGTGCCAACAGCTCCGGACTAGCGGGAGAGACCCAGTACTTC.